One and the same sample provided the 5 T cell receptor beta chains below, sequenced in a study of CD8 T cells in ankylosing spondylitis (dated by TCRdb to between 2016 and 2019). The library was prepared using 5' RACE. For sequencing, an Illumina HiSeq 2500 was employed. The public reads were quality trimmed at Q25 with fastp and then assembled into clones with MiXCR by TCRdb, keeping productive beta chains. Identical CDR3 protein sequences are pooled into one entry, listed with their most common genes and DNA. In all, the sample holds about 200,000 distinct CDR3 sequences, and around 13% of those were seen once. Together, the top ten hold approximately 15% of the sample. Specimen: blood, either unsorted or a sorted T cell fraction (not recorded which). These receptors were taken from a male donor with ankylosing spondylitis or in good health (not recorded which).

The chain has TRBV7-9 and TRBJ2-1; D ambiguous. Germline values: CDR1 SEHNR, CDR2 FQNEAQ (reference sequence). The CDR3 loop spans 11 amino acids. Trimming pared 2 bases from V and 8 bases from J, leaving 4 bases between. DNA for the CDR3: TGTGCCAGCAGCTTAAATCATGAGCAGTTCTTC. Translated: CASSLNHEQFF. Together with reference TRBV7-9 and TRBJ2-1, the CDR3 gives the full variable domain: DTGVSQNPRHKITKRGQNVTFRCDPISEHNRLYWYRQTLGQGPEFLTYFQNEAQLEKSRLLSDRFSAERPKGSFSTLEIQRTEQGDSAMYLCASSLNHEQFFGPGTRLTVL.

This clonotype was recorded a few times. The CDR3 region is CSATPGGGHLLGQFF. The CDR3 DNA is TGCAGTGCTACCCCCGGGGGGGGTCACTTACTCGGGCAGTTCTTC. The gene calls are TRBV20-1 and TRBJ2-1; 8 bases are shared with TRBD2. Germline CDR1 reads DFQATT; CDR2 reads SNEGSKA (reference sequence). J gave up 12 bases and V 4 bases, and 17 bases lay outside the gene matches. The CDR3 length is 15 residues.

This clonotype was recorded many times. The V and J genes are TRBV10-2 and TRBJ2-7; either TRBD1 or TRBD2 may supply D (6 bases each). The V end lost 2 bases, the J end lost 2 bases, and 10 bases lay between the germline ends. This CDR3 contains 14 residues. From germline, CDR1 is WSHSY and CDR2 SAAADI. The CDR3 spells CASSERGAAYEQYF. In nucleotides, the CDR3 is TGCGCCAGCAGTGAGAGGGGGGCAGCCTACGAGCAGTACTTC.

V usage is TRBV13 and J usage is TRBJ2-7, with D uncertain. The CDR3 is 13 residues long. The V gene lost 0 bases and the J gene lost 7 bases, with 10 bases spanning the gap. CDR1 PRHDT and CDR2 FYEKMQ come from the germline V gene (reference sequence). CDR3 protein: CASSLGRRIEQYF. CDR3 bases: TGTGCCAGCAGCTTAGGTCGCCGTATAGAGCAGTACTTC.

The J gene is TRBJ1-1, the V gene TRBV11-2; TRBD1 might be the D (6 bases). Trimming removed 1 base from V and 1 base from J, with 13 bases in between. Germline lookup yields CDR1 SGHAT and CDR2 FQNNGV. This CDR3 comprises 16 residues. CDR3 loop: CASSLASGAANTEAFF. The DNA of the CDR3 is TGTGCCAGCAGCTTAGCTTCAGGGGCCGCGAACACTGAAGCTTTCTTT.